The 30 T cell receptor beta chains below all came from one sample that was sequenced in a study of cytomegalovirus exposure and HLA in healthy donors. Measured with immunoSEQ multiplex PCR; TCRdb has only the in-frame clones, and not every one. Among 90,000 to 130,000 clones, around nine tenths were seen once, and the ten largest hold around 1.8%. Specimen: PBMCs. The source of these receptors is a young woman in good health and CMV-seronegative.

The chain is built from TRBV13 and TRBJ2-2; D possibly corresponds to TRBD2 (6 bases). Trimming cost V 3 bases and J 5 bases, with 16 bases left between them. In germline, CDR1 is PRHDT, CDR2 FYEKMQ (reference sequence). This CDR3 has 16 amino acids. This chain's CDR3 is CASSFKPMGLTGELFF. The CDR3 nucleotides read TGTGCCAGCAGCTTCAAACCCATGGGACTTACCGGGGAGCTGTTTTTT.

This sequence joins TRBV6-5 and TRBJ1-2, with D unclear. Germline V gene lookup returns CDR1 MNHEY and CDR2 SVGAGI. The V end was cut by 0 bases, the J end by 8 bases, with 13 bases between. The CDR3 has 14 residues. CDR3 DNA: TGTGCCAGCAGTTACTCGCTCTCCCAGGCCGGCTACACCTTC. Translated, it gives CASSYSLSQAGYTF.

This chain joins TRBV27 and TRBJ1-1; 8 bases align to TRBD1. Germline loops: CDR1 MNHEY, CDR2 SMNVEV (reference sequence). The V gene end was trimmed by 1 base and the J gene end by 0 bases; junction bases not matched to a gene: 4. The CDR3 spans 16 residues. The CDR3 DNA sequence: TGTGCCAGCAGTTTATTGACAGGGGCTATGAACACTGAAGCTTTCTTT. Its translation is CASSLLTGAMNTEAFF.

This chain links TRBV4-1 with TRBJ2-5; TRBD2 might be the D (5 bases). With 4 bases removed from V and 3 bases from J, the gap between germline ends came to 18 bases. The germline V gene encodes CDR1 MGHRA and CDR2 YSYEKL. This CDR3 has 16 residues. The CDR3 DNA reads TGCGCCAGCAGCCTTTTCCCCCTAGGGAGCGAAGAGACCCAGTACTTC. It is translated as CASSLFPLGSEETQYF.

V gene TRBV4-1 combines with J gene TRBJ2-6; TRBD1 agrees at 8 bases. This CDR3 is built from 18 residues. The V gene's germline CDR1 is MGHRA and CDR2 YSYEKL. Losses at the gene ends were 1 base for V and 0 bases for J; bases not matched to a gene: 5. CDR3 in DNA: TGCGCCAGCAGCCAAGTGCAGGGGGCTTTCTCTGGGGCCAACGTCCTGACTTTC. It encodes CASSQVQGAFSGANVLTF.

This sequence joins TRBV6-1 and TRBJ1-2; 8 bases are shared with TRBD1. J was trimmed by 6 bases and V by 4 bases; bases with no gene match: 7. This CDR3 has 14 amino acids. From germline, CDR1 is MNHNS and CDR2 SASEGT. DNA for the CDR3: TGTGCCAGCAGTGCGAGGGGACAGGTCGATGGCTACACCTTC. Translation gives CASSARGQVDGYTF.

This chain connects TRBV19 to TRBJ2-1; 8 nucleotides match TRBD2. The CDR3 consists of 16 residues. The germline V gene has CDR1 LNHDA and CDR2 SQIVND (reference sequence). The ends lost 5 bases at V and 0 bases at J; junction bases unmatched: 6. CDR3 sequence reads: CASSSSGYSSYNEQFF. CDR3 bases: TGTGCCAGTAGTTCTAGCGGGTATAGCTCCTACAATGAGCAGTTCTTC.

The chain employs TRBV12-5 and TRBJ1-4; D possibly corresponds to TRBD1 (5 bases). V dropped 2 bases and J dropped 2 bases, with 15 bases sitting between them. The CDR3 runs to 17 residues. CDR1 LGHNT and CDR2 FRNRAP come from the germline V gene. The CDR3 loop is CASGLSVRVGTNEKLFF. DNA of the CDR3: TGTGCTAGTGGTTTGTCTGTCAGGGTGGGGACTAATGAAAAACTGTTTTTT.

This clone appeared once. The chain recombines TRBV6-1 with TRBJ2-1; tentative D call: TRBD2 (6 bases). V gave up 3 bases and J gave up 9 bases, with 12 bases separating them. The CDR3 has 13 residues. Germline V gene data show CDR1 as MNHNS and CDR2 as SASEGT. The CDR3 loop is CASSDGRRGEQFF. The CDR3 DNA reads TGTGCCAGCAGTGATGGGAGGAGAGGTGAGCAGTTCTTC.

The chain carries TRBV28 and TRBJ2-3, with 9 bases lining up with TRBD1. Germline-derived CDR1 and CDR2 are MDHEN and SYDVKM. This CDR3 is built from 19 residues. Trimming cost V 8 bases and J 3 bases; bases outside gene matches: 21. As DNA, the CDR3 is TGTGCCAGCTGGGTGACAGGGGGGGTGAGGGTAGGGGATACAGATACGCAGTATTTT. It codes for CASWVTGGVRVGDTDTQYF.

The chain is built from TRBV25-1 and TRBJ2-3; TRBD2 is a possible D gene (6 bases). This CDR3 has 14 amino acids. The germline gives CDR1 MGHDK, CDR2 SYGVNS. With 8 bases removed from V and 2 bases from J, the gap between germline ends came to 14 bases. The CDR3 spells CASHSAGFTDTQYF. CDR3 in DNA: TGTGCCAGCCACTCTGCGGGGTTCACAGATACGCAGTATTTT.

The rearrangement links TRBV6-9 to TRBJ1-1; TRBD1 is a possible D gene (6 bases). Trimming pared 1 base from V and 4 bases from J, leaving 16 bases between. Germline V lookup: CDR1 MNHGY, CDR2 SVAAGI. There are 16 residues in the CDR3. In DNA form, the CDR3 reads TGTGCCAGCAGTTATTGGGCAGGGGAGGGTGGCACTGAAGCTTTCTTT. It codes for CASSYWAGEGGTEAFF.

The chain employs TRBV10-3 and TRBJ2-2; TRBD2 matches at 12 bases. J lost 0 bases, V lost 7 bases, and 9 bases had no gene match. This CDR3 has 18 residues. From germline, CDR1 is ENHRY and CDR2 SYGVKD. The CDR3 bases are TGTGCCATCAAAAGAGGACTAGCGGGGAATCCGAACACCGGGGAGCTGTTTTTT. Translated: CAIKRGLAGNPNTGELFF.

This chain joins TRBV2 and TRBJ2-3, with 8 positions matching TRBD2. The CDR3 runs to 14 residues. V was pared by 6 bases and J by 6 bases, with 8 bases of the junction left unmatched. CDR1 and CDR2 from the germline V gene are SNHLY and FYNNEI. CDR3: CASSAGTRRDTQYF. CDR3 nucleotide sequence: TGTGCCAGCAGCGCCGGGACTAGGCGGGATACGCAGTATTTT.

CDR3 DNA: TGTGCCAGCAGTGGGAGGGCCTGGGAGACCCAGTACTTC. It encodes CASSGRAWETQYF. The chain has TRBV28 and TRBJ2-5, with 7 bases that match TRBD2. V gave up 5 bases and J gave up 5 bases; unmatched junction bases: 5. Germline CDR1 MDHEN, CDR2 SYDVKM. The CDR3 is 13 residues long.

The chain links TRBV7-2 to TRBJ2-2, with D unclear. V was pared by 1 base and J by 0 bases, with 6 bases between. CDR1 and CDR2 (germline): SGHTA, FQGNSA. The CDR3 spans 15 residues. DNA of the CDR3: TGTGCCAGCAGCTTAGACATATCGAACACCGGGGAGCTGTTTTTT. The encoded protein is CASSLDISNTGELFF.

The CDR3 reads CASSRGVGFQHF. CDR3 sequence (DNA): TGTGCCAGCAGTCGGGGGGTAGGGTTCCAGCATTTT. V is TRBV5-6 and J is TRBJ1-5; D is perhaps TRBD1 (5 bases). The V and J ends lost 5 bases and 12 bases respectively, with 15 bases between them. Germline V CDR1 and CDR2: SGHDT, YYEEEE. The CDR3 length is 12 residues. The entire variable domain, with the rest obtained from reference TRBV5-6 and TRBJ1-5, is as follows: DAGVTQSPTHLIKTRGQQVTLRCSPKSGHDTVSWYQQALGQGPQFIFQYYEEEERQRGNFPDRFSGHQFPNYSSELNVNALLLGDSALYLCASSRGVGFQHFGDGTRLSIL.

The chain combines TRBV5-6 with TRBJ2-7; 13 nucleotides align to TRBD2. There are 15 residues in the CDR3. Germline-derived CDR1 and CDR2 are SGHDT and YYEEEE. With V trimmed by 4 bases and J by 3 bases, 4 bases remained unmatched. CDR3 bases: TGTGCCAGCAGCCTAGGACTAGCGGGAGTCTACGAGCAGTACTTC. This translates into CASSLGLAGVYEQYF.

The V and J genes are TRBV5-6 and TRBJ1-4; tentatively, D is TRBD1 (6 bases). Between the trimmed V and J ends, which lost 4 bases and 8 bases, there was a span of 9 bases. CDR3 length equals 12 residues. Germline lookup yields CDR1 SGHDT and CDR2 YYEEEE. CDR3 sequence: CASSRTGEKLFF. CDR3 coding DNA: TGTGCCAGCAGCCGAACAGGGGAAAAACTGTTTTTT. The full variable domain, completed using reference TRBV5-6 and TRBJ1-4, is DAGVTQSPTHLIKTRGQQVTLRCSPKSGHDTVSWYQQALGQGPQFIFQYYEEEERQRGNFPDRFSGHQFPNYSSELNVNALLLGDSALYLCASSRTGEKLFFGSGTQLSVL.

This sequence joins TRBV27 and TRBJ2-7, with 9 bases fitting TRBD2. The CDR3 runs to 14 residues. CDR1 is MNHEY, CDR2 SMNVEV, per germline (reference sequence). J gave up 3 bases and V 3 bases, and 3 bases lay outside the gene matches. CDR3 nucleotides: TGTGCCAGCAGTTTGGTTAGCGGGAGCTACGAGCAGTACTTC. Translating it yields CASSLVSGSYEQYF.

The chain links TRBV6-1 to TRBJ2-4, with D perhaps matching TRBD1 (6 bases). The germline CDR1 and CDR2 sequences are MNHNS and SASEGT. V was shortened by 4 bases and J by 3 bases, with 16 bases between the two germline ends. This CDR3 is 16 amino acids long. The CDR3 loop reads CASSATRQANKNIQYF. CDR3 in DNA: TGTGCCAGCAGTGCTACCAGACAGGCGAACAAAAACATTCAGTACTTC.

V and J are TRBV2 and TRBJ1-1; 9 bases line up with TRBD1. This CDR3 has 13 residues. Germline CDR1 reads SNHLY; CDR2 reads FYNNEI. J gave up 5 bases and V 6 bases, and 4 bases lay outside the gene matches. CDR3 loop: CASRDRGETEAFF. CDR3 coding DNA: TGTGCCAGCAGGGACAGGGGAGAAACTGAAGCTTTCTTT.

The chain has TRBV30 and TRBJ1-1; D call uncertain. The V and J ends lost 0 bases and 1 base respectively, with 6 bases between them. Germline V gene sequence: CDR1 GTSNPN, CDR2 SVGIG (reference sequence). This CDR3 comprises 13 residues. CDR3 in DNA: TGTGCCTGGAGTGTACATCAGAACACTGAAGCTTTCTTT. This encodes CAWSVHQNTEAFF.

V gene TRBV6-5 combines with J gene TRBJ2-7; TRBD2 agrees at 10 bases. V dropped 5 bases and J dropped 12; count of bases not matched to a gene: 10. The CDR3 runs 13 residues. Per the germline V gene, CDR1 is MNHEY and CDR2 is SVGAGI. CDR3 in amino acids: CASSPDPGLAPYF. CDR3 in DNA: TGTGCCAGCAGTCCCGACCCGGGACTAGCGCCGTACTTC.

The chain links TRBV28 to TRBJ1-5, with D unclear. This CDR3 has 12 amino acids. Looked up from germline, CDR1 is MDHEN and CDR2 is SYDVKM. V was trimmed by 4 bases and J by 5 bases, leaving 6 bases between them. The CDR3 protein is CASSYSDQPQHF. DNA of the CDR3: TGTGCCAGCAGTTACAGTGATCAGCCCCAGCATTTT.

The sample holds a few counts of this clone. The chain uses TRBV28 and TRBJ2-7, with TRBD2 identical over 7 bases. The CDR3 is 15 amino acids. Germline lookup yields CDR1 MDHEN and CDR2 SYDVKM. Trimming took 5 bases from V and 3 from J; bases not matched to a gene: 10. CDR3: CASSPWGGTVYEQYF. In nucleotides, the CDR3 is TGTGCCAGCAGTCCCTGGGGGGGTACCGTCTACGAGCAGTACTTC.

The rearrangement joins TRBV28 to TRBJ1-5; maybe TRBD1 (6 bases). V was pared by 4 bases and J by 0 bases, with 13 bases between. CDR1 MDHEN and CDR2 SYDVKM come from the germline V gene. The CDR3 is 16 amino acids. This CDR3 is CASSSGQLLSNQPQHF. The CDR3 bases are TGTGCCAGCAGTTCCGGACAGCTTCTTAGCAATCAGCCCCAGCATTTT.

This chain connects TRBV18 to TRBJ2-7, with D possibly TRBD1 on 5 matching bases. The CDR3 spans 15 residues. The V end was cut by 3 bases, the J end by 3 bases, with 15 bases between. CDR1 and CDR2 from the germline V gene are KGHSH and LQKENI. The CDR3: CASSPLGRTNYEQYF. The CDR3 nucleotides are TGTGCCAGCTCACCTTTGGGGCGGACCAACTACGAGCAGTACTTC.

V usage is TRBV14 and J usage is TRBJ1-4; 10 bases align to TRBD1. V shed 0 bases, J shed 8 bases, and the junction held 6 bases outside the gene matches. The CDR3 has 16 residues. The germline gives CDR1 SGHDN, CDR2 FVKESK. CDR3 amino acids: CASSQDLTGGGEKLFF. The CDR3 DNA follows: TGTGCCAGCAGCCAAGACCTGACAGGGGGCGGCGAAAAACTGTTTTTT.

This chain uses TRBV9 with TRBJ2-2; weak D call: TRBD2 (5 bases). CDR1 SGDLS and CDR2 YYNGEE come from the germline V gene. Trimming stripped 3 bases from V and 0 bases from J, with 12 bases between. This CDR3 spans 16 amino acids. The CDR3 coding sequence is TGTGCCAGCAGCGACTTAAGGACTTCGAACACCGGGGAGCTGTTTTTT. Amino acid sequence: CASSDLRTSNTGELFF. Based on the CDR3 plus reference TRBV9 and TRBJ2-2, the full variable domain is DSGVTQTPKHLITATGQRVTLRCSPRSGDLSVYWYQQSLDQGLQFLIQYYNGEERAKGNILERFSAQQFPDLHSELNLSSLELGDSALYFCASSDLRTSNTGELFFGEGSRLTVL.